Only a few counts were recorded for the clone carrying this T cell receptor beta chain. This entry comes from a study of identical twins. The CDR3 contains 14 residues. CDR1 is SGHRS and CDR2 is YFSETQ in the germline V gene. The V end lost 4 bases, the J end lost 3 bases, and 14 bases lay between the germline ends. TCRdb processed the 5' RACE reads anew with MiXCR; each CDR3 protein has one entry. The repertoire has about 530,000 distinct CDR3 sequences, 13% to 15% of them found once; the top ten carry roughly 0.42%. The sample also formed part of further work on yellow fever vaccine responses in identical twins.

J is TRBJ2-7 and V is TRBV5-1; D perhaps matches TRBD2 (6 bases). Input material: CD4+ T cells sorted from blood. This receptor was obtained from a woman between 18 and 29 years old in good health. For the CDR3, the DNA is TGCGCCAGCAGCAATAGCGGAGCTAACTACGAGCAGTACTTC. Its translation is CASSNSGANYEQYF.